These 20 T cell receptor beta chains share one sample of origin, sequenced in a study of shared clonotypes between healthy human individuals. TCRdb keeps only in-frame clones here, not all; method: immunoSEQ multiplex PCR. The top ten clones hold around 0.057% of a sample with approximately 620,000 clones, 97% of them seen once. Sequenced material: naive CD4+ T cells sorted from blood. Subset reported: CD45RA+ positively selected. The source of these receptors is a young woman in good health.

This chain connects TRBV7-2 to TRBJ2-3; possible D gene TRBD2, 6 bases. Germline V gene sequence: CDR1 SGHTA, CDR2 FQGNSA. Trimming shortened V by 1 base and J by 3 bases, and 14 bases separated the two germline ends. The CDR3 is 16 residues long. In DNA, the CDR3 is TGTGCCAGCAGCTTAGGGACTACGCCTTCGACAGATACGCAGTATTTT. Translating it yields CASSLGTTPSTDTQYF.

V usage is TRBV7-9 and J usage is TRBJ1-2, with D unresolved. The CDR3 totals 14 residues. Germline CDR1 is SEHNR and CDR2 is FQNEAQ (reference sequence). Trimming pared 7 bases from V and 8 bases from J, leaving 20 bases between. The CDR3 DNA sequence: TGTGCCAGCACCGAAGCCGGGCGAGACTCAGGCTACACCTTC. Amino acid sequence: CASTEAGRDSGYTF.

The sample holds one count of this clone. The CDR3 sequence: CASSEALAGVGKNIQYF. CDR3 DNA: TGTGCCAGCAGTGAAGCACTAGCGGGAGTTGGCAAAAACATTCAGTACTTC. The rearrangement uses TRBV2 and TRBJ2-4, with 11 bases matching TRBD2. The CDR3 is 17 residues long. CDR1 and CDR2 from the germline V gene are SNHLY and FYNNEI. Trimming at V came to 0 bases and at J to 3 bases, leaving 4 bases not matched to a gene. Filled out from reference TRBV2 and TRBJ2-4, the complete variable domain reads EPEVTQTPSHQVTQMGQEVILRCVPISNHLYFYWYRQILGQKVEFLVSFYNNEISEKSEIFDDQFSVERPDGSNFTLKIRSTKLEDSAMYFCASSEALAGVGKNIQYFGAGTRLSVL.

As for this clone: Within the sample, other DNA sequences also encode this same CDR3. The V call is TRBV7-9, the J call TRBJ1-1; D ambiguous. Trimming took 3 bases from V and 4 from J, leaving 3 bases between them. Germline CDR1 is SEHNR and CDR2 is FQNEAQ (reference sequence). The CDR3 runs 11 residues. The CDR3 bases are TGTGCCAGCAGCTTGGGCACTGAAGCTTTCTTT. Residues: CASSLGTEAFF.

V is TRBV28 and J is TRBJ2-5, with 7 bases fitting TRBD1. V was clipped by 6 bases and J by 13 bases; unmatched bases: 11. From germline, CDR1 is MDHEN and CDR2 SYDVKM. The CDR3 length is 12 residues. DNA for the CDR3: TGTGCCAGCAGAGGGGGACAGTTTCTTTGGTACTTC. It is translated as CASRGGQFLWYF.

CDR3 amino acids: CASSQDSGRNEQFF. The DNA for the CDR3 is TGCGCCAGCAGCCAAGATTCCGGGAGAAATGAGCAGTTCTTC. This chain links TRBV4-1 with TRBJ2-1, with D perhaps matching TRBD2 (6 bases). V was clipped by 0 bases and J by 7 bases, with 10 bases between them. Germline CDR1 and CDR2: MGHRA and YSYEKL. The CDR3 covers 14 residues.

Comment on this clone: Compared with germline, one end of the junction differs, possibly owing to a read error. Other DNA sequences of this sample code for an identical CDR3. The V call is TRBV28, the J call TRBJ1-1; 8 positions agree with TRBD1. The germline CDR1 and CDR2 sequences are MDHEN and SYDVKM. CDR3 length: 16 residues. CDR3 sequence reads: CASSLWDRPQGTEAFF. CDR3 nucleotide sequence: TGTGCCAGCAGTCTATGGGACAGGCCACAGGGTACTGAAGCTTTCTTT.

This clone has a single count. The gene calls are TRBV10-2 and TRBJ1-4; 7 bases are shared with TRBD1. Germline V gene sequence: CDR1 WSHSY, CDR2 SAAADI. The CDR3 has 16 amino acids. V dropped 7 bases and J dropped 0; count of bases not matched to a gene: 8. CDR3 nucleotides: TGCGCCAGCACTATGGGACAGACGTCAACTAATGAAAAACTGTTTTTT. It specifies CASTMGQTSTNEKLFF.

J is TRBJ1-2 and V is TRBV14, with D hard to call. Germline CDR1 and CDR2: SGHDN and FVKESK. V was shortened by 0 bases and J by 8 bases, with 16 bases between the two germline ends. CDR3 length equals 15 residues. CDR3 bases: TGTGCCAGCAGCCAAGATCTCAGTCAACCGGCGGGCTACACCTTC. Amino acids: CASSQDLSQPAGYTF.

This clone was recorded once. The chain has TRBV5-1 and TRBJ1-1; D is perhaps TRBD1 (5 bases). Germline-derived CDR1 and CDR2 are SGHRS and YFSETQ. This CDR3 has 11 residues. V lost 5 bases to trimming and J lost 3 bases, with 5 bases between them. The CDR3 here is CASRGHTEAFF. CDR3 nucleotide sequence: TGCGCCAGCAGGGGGCACACTGAAGCTTTCTTT.

V usage is TRBV5-8 and J usage is TRBJ2-3; D might be TRBD1 or TRBD2, each matching 5 bases. CDR1 SGHTS and CDR2 YDEGEE come from the germline V gene. V was shortened by 7 bases and J by 0 bases, with 15 bases between the two germline ends. The CDR3 is made up of 15 amino acids. CDR3 bases: TGTGCCAGCTCCAGGGACGGTAGGAGCACAGATACGCAGTATTTT. Residues: CASSRDGRSTDTQYF.

The V gene is TRBV29-1, the J gene TRBJ2-4, with D maybe TRBD1 (6 bases). Trimming left V 3 bases short and J 7 bases short, with 13 bases between. Per germline, CDR1 SQVTM and CDR2 ANQGSEA. This CDR3 has 13 amino acids. The chain's CDR3 is CSVELWGRNIQYF. The CDR3 DNA reads TGCAGCGTTGAGTTGTGGGGGCGGAACATTCAGTACTTC.

The chain is built from TRBV6-6 and TRBJ1-1, with D possibly matching TRBD1 (5 bases). The CDR3 consists of 14 residues. Germline V gene sequence: CDR1 MNHNY, CDR2 SVGAGI (reference sequence). With 5 bases removed from V and 0 bases from J, the gap between germline ends came to 10 bases. The DNA of the CDR3 is TGTGCCAGCAGTATGGAACAGGTGAACACTGAAGCTTTCTTT. Protein product: CASSMEQVNTEAFF.

This clone has just one count. V is TRBV28 and J is TRBJ2-2; 7 bases match TRBD1. Unmatched junction bases numbered 2, after V lost 7 bases and J lost 9 bases. The CDR3 sequence is 11 residues long. CDR1 and CDR2 from the germline V gene are MDHEN and SYDVKM. The CDR3 sequence is CASIGGRELFF. The CDR3 nucleotides are TGTGCCAGCATAGGGGGCAGGGAGCTGTTTTTT.

As DNA, the CDR3 is TGTGCCACCATCCGACTCCCCAAAGTCACGGGACGGCCCTATGGCTACACCTTC. This gives the protein CATIRLPKVTGRPYGYTF. V gene TRBV15 combines with J gene TRBJ1-2, with D possibly TRBD1 on 5 matching bases. The CDR3 contains 18 residues. Germline V gene sequence: CDR1 LNHNV, CDR2 YYDKDF (reference sequence). V was shortened by 7 bases and J by 4 bases, with 28 bases between the two germline ends. Based on the CDR3 plus reference TRBV15 and TRBJ1-2, the full variable domain is DAMVIQNPRYQVTQFGKPVTLSCSQTLNHNVMYWYQQKSSQAPKLLFHYYDKDFNNEADTPDNFQSRRPNTSFCFLDIRSPGLGDTAMYLCATIRLPKVTGRPYGYTFGSGTRLTVV.

CDR3 amino acids: CASSRTGTAYLFF. Here the CDR3 DNA reads TGTGCCAGCAGTCGCACAGGGACCGCCTACTTGTTCTTT. The J gene is TRBJ1-1, the V gene TRBV6-5; tentatively, D is TRBD1 (6 bases). V was cut by 5 bases and J by 14 bases, with 21 bases left in between. CDR3 length equals 13 residues. Germline V gene lookup returns CDR1 MNHEY and CDR2 SVGAGI.

This chain joins TRBV11-1 and TRBJ2-7; 10 nucleotides align to TRBD2. The CDR3 sequence is 18 residues long. J lost 2 bases, V lost 4 bases, and 14 bases had no gene match. The germline V gene encodes CDR1 SGHAT and CDR2 FQDESV (reference sequence). The CDR3 DNA reads as TGTGCCAGCAGCTCTCCCCGGGGGCTACTAGCGGGGACCTACGAGCAGTACTTC. Residues: CASSSPRGLLAGTYEQYF.

The V call is TRBV27, the J call TRBJ2-1; D may be TRBD1 (6 bases). Trimming took off 3 bases at V and 3 bases at J, with 30 bases between the two ends. This CDR3 is 21 amino acids long. Germline assignment: CDR1 MNHEY and CDR2 SMNVEV (reference sequence). DNA for the CDR3: TGTGCCAGCAGTTTGACGTATAACAGGGTGGGCCCGTCCGGAATCTACAATGAGCAGTTCTTC. It yields the protein CASSLTYNRVGPSGIYNEQFF.

V and J are TRBV19 and TRBJ2-7; the match to TRBD2 covers 9 bases. CDR3 size: 15 residues. Looked up from germline, CDR1 is LNHDA and CDR2 is SQIVND (reference sequence). The J segment lost 3 bases and the V segment lost 3 bases, leaving 6 bases of the junction unmatched. The chain's CDR3 is CASSMVLAGFYEQYF. In DNA, the CDR3 is TGTGCCAGTAGTATGGTCCTAGCGGGATTCTACGAGCAGTACTTC.

The CDR3 bases are TGTGCCAGCAGCCTGCGGACTAGCGGGATCGGGGAGCAGTACTTC. It encodes CASSLRTSGIGEQYF. V usage is TRBV2 and J usage is TRBJ2-7; 12 bases are shared with TRBD2. With 6 bases clipped from V and 7 bases from J, the junction kept 10 bases outside the gene matches. The CDR3 has 15 residues. The germline CDR1 and CDR2 sequences are SNHLY and FYNNEI.